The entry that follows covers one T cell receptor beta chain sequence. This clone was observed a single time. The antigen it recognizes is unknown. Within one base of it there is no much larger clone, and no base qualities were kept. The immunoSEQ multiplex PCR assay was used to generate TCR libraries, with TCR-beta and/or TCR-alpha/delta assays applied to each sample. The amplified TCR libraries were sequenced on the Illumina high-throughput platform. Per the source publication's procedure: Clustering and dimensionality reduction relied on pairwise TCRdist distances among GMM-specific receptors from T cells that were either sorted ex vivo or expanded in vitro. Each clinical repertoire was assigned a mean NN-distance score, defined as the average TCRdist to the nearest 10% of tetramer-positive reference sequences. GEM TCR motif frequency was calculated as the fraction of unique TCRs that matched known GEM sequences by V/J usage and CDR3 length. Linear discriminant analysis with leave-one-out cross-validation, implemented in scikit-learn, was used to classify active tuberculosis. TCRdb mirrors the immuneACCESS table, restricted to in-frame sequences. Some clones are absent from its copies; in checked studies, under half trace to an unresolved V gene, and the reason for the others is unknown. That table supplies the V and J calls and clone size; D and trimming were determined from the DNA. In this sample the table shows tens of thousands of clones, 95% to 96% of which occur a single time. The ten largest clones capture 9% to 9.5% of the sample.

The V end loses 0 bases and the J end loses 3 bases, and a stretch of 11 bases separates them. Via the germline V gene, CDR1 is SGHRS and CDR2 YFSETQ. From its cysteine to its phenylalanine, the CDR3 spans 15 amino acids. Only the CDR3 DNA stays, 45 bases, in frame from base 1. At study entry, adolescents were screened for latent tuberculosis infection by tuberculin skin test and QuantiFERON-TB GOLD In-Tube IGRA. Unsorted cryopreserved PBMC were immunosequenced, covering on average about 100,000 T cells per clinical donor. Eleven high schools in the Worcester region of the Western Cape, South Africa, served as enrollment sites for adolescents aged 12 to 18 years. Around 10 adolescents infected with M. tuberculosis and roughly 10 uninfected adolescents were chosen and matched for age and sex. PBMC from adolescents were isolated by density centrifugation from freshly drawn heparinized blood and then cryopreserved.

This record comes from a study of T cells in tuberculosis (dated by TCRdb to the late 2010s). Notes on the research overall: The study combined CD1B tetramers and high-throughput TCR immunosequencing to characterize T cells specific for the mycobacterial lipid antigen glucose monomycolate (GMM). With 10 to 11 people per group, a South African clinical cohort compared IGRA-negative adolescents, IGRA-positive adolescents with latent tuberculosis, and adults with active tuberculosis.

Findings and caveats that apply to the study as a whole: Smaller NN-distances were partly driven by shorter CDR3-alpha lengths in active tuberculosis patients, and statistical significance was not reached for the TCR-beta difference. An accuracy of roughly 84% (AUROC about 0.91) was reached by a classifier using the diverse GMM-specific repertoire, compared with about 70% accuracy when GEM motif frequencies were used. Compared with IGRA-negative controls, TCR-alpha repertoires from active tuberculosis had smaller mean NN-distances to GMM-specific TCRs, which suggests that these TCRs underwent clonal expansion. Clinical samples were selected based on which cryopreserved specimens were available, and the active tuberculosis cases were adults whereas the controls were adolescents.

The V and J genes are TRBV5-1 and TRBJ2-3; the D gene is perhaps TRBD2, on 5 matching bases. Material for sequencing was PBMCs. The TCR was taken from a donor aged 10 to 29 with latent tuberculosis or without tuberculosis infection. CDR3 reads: CASSLGGKVTDTQYF. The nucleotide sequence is TGCGCCAGCAGCTTGGGAGGGAAGGTGACAGATACGCAGTATTTT.